This T cell receptor beta chain derives from a study of control samples from healthy donors and cancer patients. Generated by immunoSEQ multiplex PCR, the TCRdb table keeps only in-frame clones and is missing some. Among some 34,000 clones listed, 93% were seen once. The CDR3 consists of 15 residues. Germline assignment: CDR1 LNHDA and CDR2 SQIVND (reference sequence). The junction had 8 bases not matched to a gene; V was cut back by 4 bases and J by 7 bases. The source of this sequence is a man in his forties or fifties with colorectal cancer. J is TRBJ2-1 and V is TRBV19, with TRBD1 matching 9 bases. The material sequenced was PBMCs. DNA for the CDR3: TGTGCCAGTAGTACCTCGCACGGACAGGGGAATGAGCAGTTCTTC. It codes for CASSTSHGQGNEQFF. Using reference TRBV19 and TRBJ2-1 for the parts outside the CDR3, the full variable domain is DGGITQSPKYLFRKEGQNVTLSCEQNLNHDAMYWYRQDPGQGLRLIYYSQIVNDFQKGDIAEGYSVSREKKESFPLTVTSAQKNPTAFYLCASSTSHGQGNEQFFGPGTRLTVL.